This TCR beta chain was observed in a study of shared clonotypes between healthy human individuals. General study results and limits: Clonotype sharing levels among donors were expected to vary with sequencing depth. Generation probability values for non-shared clonotypes were lower than those for clonotypes shared by all four donors.

Template for every sorted-subset replicate PCR totaled roughly 210 ng DNA, 30,000 to 35,000 T cell genomes. TCRdb keeps only in-frame clones here, not all; method: immunoSEQ multiplex PCR. The data contain hundreds of thousands of clones, around 78% of them singletons. The sample holds one count of this clone. Its specificity is not known. Between the trimmed V and J ends, which lost 5 bases and 9 bases, there was a span of 17 bases. CDR1 MDHEN and CDR2 SYDVKM come from the germline V gene. This CDR3 is 13 amino acids long. This clonotype was obtained from a woman aged 30 to 39 in good health. This chain connects TRBV28 to TRBJ2-7; a possible D gene is TRBD1 (5 bases). Material: memory CD4+ T cells sorted from blood. Sample subset: CD45RA-negative fraction. CDR3 DNA: TGTGCCAGCAGTCAGCTACAGGCCTTGGGGCAGTACTTC. It is translated as CASSQLQALGQYF.